Following are 9 T cell receptor beta chains from one sample sequenced in a study of CD8+ T cells in alopecia areata. Treatment: oral pan-JAK inhibitor, 5-10 mg twice daily. RNA extraction and reverse transcription yielded cDNA as sequencing template. The table came from immunoSEQ multiplex PCR; TCRdb's copy has only in-frame clones and leaves some out. The sample yields hundreds of thousands of clones, roughly three fifths seen once. Sequenced here: CD4+ T cells sorted from blood, sampled around week 44, from a patient treated with tofacitinib. The receptor source for this set is a human donor with alopecia areata.

As concerns this clone: The sample contains more than one DNA sequence encoding this CDR3. The chain has TRBV29-1 and TRBJ2-3, with D unclear. Trimming took 1 base from V and 4 from J, leaving 0 bases between them. The germline V gene has CDR1 SQVTM and CDR2 ANQGSEA. The CDR3 totals 10 residues. This CDR3 reads CSVEADTQYF. The CDR3 bases are TGCAGCGTTGAAGCAGATACGCAGTATTTT.

The rearrangement links TRBV19 to TRBJ2-1; possible D gene TRBD1, 6 bases. Germline lookup yields CDR1 LNHDA and CDR2 SQIVND (reference sequence). V lost 5 bases to trimming and J lost 4 bases, with 15 bases between them. The CDR3 has 15 amino acids. The chain's CDR3 is CASSETGTKYNEQFF. CDR3 sequence (DNA): TGTGCCAGTAGTGAAACCGGGACAAAGTACAATGAGCAGTTCTTC.

The chain employs TRBV4-2 and TRBJ2-3; 8 positions agree with TRBD1. After removal of 11 bases from V and 5 bases from J, the junction contained 9 bases not matched to a gene. The CDR3 sequence is 13 residues long. Germline CDR1 is LGHNA and CDR2 is YNFKEQ. The CDR3 is CASRGLARDTQYF. The CDR3 region has the DNA TGTGCCTCCAGGGGGCTAGCTAGAGATACGCAGTATTTT.

This clone was seen more than once but under ten times. The J gene is TRBJ2-1, the V gene TRBV4-3, with TRBD2 identical over 10 bases. V was clipped by 4 bases and J by 9 bases; unmatched bases: 3. The CDR3 sequence is 13 residues long. Germline V CDR1 and CDR2: LGHNA, YSLEER. The CDR3 here is CASSRSGGAEQFF. DNA for the CDR3: TGCGCCAGCAGCCGAAGCGGGGGGGCTGAGCAGTTCTTC.

The chain couples TRBV19 to TRBJ1-5; 8 bases are a match to TRBD1. V shed 5 bases, J shed 6 bases, and the junction held 15 bases outside the gene matches. This CDR3 spans 17 amino acids. Germline assignment: CDR1 LNHDA and CDR2 SQIVND (reference sequence). As DNA, the CDR3 is TGTGCCAGTAGTCCTACTGGACAGGGCGGTAATACTCAGCCCCAGCATTTT. It specifies CASSPTGQGGNTQPQHF. Full variable domain (remainder filled in from reference TRBV19 and TRBJ1-5): DGGITQSPKYLFRKEGQNVTLSCEQNLNHDAMYWYRQDPGQGLRLIYYSQIVNDFQKGDIAEGYSVSREKKESFPLTVTSAQKNPTAFYLCASSPTGQGGNTQPQHFGDGTRLSIL.

The chain couples TRBV27 to TRBJ2-3; TRBD2 might be the D (6 bases). From germline, CDR1 is MNHEY and CDR2 SMNVEV (reference sequence). CDR3 length: 15 amino acids. V lost 0 bases and J 3 bases, leaving 10 bases between the germline ends. The CDR3 nucleotides read TGTGCCAGCAGTTTATCGGCGGGGAATACAGATACGCAGTATTTT. Protein: CASSLSAGNTDTQYF.

The CDR3 sequence: CASSFYGGDQETQYF. The DNA of the CDR3 is TGTGCCAGCAGTTTCTACGGGGGCGACCAAGAGACCCAGTACTTC. The chain recombines TRBV2 with TRBJ2-5; either TRBD1 or TRBD2 may supply D (6 bases each). Per the germline V gene, CDR1 is SNHLY and CDR2 is FYNNEI. The ends were cut back, 5 bases at V and 0 bases at J, with 13 bases in the middle. The CDR3 loop spans 15 amino acids.

The rearrangement uses TRBV2 and TRBJ2-3; perhaps TRBD2 as D (7 bases). This CDR3 comprises 15 residues. Germline CDR1 is SNHLY and CDR2 is FYNNEI. V was clipped by 4 bases and J by 1 base, with 12 bases between them. CDR3: CASSVGGARTDTQYF. In nucleotides, the CDR3 is TGTGCCAGCAGTGTAGGGGGGGCCCGCACAGATACGCAGTATTTT.

This rearrangement joins TRBV30 to TRBJ2-1, with 10 bases that match TRBD2. Germline CDR1 GTSNPN, CDR2 SVGIG (reference sequence). The CDR3 loop spans 17 amino acids. After removal of 2 bases from V and 5 bases from J, the junction contained 12 bases not matched to a gene. CDR3 amino acids: CAWSQTSGWTIHNEQFF. For the CDR3, the DNA is TGTGCCTGGAGTCAGACTAGCGGGTGGACGATCCACAATGAGCAGTTCTTC. Filled out from reference TRBV30 and TRBJ2-1, the complete variable domain reads SQTIHQWPATLVQPVGSPLSLECTVEGTSNPNLYWYRQAAGRGLQLLFYSVGIGQISSEVPQNLSASRPQDRQFILSSKKLLLSDSGFYLCAWSQTSGWTIHNEQFFGPGTRLTVL.